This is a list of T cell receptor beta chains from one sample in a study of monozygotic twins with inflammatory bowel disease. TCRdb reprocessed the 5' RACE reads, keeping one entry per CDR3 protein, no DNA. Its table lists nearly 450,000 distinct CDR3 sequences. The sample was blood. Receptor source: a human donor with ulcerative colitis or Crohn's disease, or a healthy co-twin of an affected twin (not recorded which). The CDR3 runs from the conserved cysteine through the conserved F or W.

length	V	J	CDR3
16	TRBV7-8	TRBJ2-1	CASSLAGLGSYNEQFF
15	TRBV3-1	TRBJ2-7	CASSARLAGDYEQYF
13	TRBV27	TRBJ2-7	CASSRLGGHEQYF
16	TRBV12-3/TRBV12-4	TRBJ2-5	CASSLVVAGEAETQYF
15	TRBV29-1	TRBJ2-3	CSVGARLEGTDTQYF
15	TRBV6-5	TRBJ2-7	CASSYTGSGSYEQYF
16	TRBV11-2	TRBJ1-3	CASSLVGSTSGNTIYF
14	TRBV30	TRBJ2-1	CAWSVGGPLNEQFF
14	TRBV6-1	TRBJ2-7	CASSRSDRPYEQYF
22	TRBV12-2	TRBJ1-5	CASRLSLWQGAKNRPGNQPQHF
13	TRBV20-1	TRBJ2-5	CSASGTRHETQYF
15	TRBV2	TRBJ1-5	CASRAFIQGNQPQHF
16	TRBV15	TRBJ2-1	CATSREMGQGYNEQFF
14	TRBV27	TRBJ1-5	CASSLRGNNQPQHF
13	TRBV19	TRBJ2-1	CASSIARVGEQFF
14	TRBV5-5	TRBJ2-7	CASSWTPQGSEQYF
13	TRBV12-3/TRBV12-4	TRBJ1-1	CASTPGENTEAFF
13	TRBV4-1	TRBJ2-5	CARTSGAQETQYF
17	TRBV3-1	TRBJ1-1	CASSQWGATGSNTEAFF
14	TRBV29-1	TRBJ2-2	CSGGSGRRNGELFF
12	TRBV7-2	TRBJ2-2	CASSFGLAGVLF
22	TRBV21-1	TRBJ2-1	CASSKRYQTGLAGASSYNEQFF
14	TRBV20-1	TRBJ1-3	CSARRGDSGNTIYF
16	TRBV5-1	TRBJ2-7	CASSGWDRENSYEQYF
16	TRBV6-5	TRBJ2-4	CASSYSGTVAKNIQYF
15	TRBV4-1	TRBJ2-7	CASKNRDTSYYEQYF
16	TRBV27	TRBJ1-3	CASSRSYLSAGNTIYF